This TCR beta chain was recorded in a study of metastatic and nonmetastatic thyroid tumors. Study-level information: Repertoires were compared across blood and tumor or nodule tissue from malignant and benign thyroid patients.

TCRdb reprocessed the PCR reads via MiXCR. The table lists tens of thousands of clones, 25% to 35% of them singletons. In the case of this clone: The junction differs from germline at one of its ends, possibly a read error.

Not a single patient had been given any form of treatment at any point before undergoing thyroid surgery. Per the germline V gene, CDR1 is MNHNS and CDR2 is SASEGT. CDR3 length: 15 residues. V gene TRBV6-1 combines with J gene TRBJ1-2, with a weak D call TRBD1 (5 bases). The material sequenced was blood. The clonotype comes from a female donor with papillary thyroid cancer or a benign thyroid nodule (not recorded which). Some clones in this sample may be carry-over from other donors' samples. CDR3 region: CVSSEALSGTYGYTF. CDR3 DNA: TGTGTCAGCAGTGAAGCGCTGAGTGGGACCTATGGCTACACCTTC.